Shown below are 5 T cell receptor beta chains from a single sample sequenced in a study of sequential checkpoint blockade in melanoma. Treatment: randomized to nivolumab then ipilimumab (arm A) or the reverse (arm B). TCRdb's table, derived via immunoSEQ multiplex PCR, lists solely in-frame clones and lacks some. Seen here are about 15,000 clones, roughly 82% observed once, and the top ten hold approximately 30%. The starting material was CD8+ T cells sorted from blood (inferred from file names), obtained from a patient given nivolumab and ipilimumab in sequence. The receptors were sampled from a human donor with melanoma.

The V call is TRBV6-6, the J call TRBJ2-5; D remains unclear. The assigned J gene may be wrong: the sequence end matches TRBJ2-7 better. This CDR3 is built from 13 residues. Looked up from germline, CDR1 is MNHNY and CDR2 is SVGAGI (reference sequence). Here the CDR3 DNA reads TGTGCCAGCAGTTATGTCGGTACCTACGAGCAGTACTTC. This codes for CASSYVGTYEQYF.

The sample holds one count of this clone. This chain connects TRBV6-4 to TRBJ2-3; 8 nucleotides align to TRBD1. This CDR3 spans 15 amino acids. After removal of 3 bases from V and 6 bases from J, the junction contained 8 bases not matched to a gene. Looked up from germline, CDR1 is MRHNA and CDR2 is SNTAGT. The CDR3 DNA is TGTGCCAGCAGTGAGGCAGGGGGCGGACGGGATACGCAGTATTTT. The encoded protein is CASSEAGGGRDTQYF.

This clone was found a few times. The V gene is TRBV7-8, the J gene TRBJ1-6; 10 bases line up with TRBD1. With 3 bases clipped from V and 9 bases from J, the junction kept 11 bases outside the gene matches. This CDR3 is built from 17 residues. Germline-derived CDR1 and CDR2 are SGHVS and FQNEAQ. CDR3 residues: CASSFHDRQGAGSPLHF. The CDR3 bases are TGTGCCAGCAGCTTCCACGATAGACAGGGGGCAGGTTCACCCCTCCACTTT.

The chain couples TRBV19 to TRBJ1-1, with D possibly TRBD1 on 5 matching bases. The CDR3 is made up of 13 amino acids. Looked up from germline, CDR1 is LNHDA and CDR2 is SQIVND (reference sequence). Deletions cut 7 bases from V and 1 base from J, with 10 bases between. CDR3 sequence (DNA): TGTGCCAGTAAGCAGGGTTGGAACACTGAAGCTTTCTTT. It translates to CASKQGWNTEAFF.

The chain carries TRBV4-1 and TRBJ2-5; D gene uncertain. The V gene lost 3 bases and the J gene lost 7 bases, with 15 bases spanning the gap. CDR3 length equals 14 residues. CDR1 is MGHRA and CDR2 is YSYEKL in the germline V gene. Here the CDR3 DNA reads TGCGCCAGCAGCCACCCCCCTCCCCTGGCGACCCAGTACTTC. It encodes CASSHPPPLATQYF.